A selection of T cell receptor beta chains follows, all from one sample in a study of blood T cell repertoires in COVID-19. TCRdb's copy holds only in-frame clones and misses some; the assay was immunoSEQ multiplex PCR. The sample yields 52,000 or so clones, roughly four fifths seen once. The sequenced sample was peripheral blood. These receptors all stem from a human donor in a cohort sampled during active COVID-19. Each CDR3 is given with its conserved first and last residue. D genes are given only for firm matches. The size of a clone is reported for some rows only, either as once, few or many, or as a class for expanded clones.

clone size | D gene | J gene | V gene | CDR3 DNA | CDR3 protein
- | TRBD2 | TRBJ2-3 | TRBV11-2 | TGTGCCAGCAGCTTAGTAGATAGCGGGGGATCAGATACGCAGTATTTT | CASSLVDSGGSDTQYF
- | - | TRBJ2-5 | TRBV5-1 | TGCGCCAGCAGCTTGGCCGGGGGCCAAGAGACCCAGTACTTC | CASSLAGGQETQYF
- | TRBD1 | TRBJ1-1 | TRBV6-6 | TGTGCCAGCAGTTCCCGAACAGGGGGCACTGAAGCTTTCTTT | CASSSRTGGTEAFF
few | TRBD1 | TRBJ1-2 | TRBV27 | TGTGCCAGCAGTTTGATTACAGGGGGTTCATATGGCTACACCTTC | CASSLITGGSYGYTF
- | TRBD1 | TRBJ1-4 | TRBV3-1/TRBV3-2 | TGTGCCAGCAGCCTCCCTCAACAGGGGGCAAGTGAAAAACTGTTTTTT | CASSLPQQGASEKLFF
- | TRBD1 | TRBJ1-1 | TRBV7-2 | TGTGCCAGCAGCTCCGAGACAGGGGGCTTGGGTAAAGCTTTCTTT | CASSSETGGLGKAFF
- | TRBD2 | TRBJ2-5 | TRBV2 | TGTGCCAGCAGCCCGGGACTAGCGGGGGGGCTGGAGACCCAGTACTTC | CASSPGLAGGLETQYF
- | TRBD1 | TRBJ1-5 | TRBV6-2/TRBV6-3 | TGTGCCAGCAGTTCGGTGGCCGGGACAGGGATCAGCTGGGATAGCAATCAGCCCCAGCATTTT | CASSSVAGTGISWDSNQPQHF
- | TRBD2 | TRBJ2-1 | TRBV9 | TGTGCCAGCAGCGTAGGAGTGGGAGGGGCCCACAATGAGCAGTTCTTC | CASSVGVGGAHNEQFF
- | TRBD1 | TRBJ2-7 | TRBV28 | TGTGCCAGCAGTGCCGCCGGGACAGGGGGCGAATACGAGCAGTACTTC | CASSAAGTGGEYEQYF
- | TRBD1 | TRBJ2-3 | TRBV7-2 | TGTGCCAGCAGCACCTCGGGACAGGGATATGCAGATACGCAGTATTTT | CASSTSGQGYADTQYF
- | - | TRBJ2-7 | TRBV6-4 | TGTGCCAGCAGGGAGTCTTACGAGCAGTACTTC | CASRESYEQYF
- | - | TRBJ2-7 | TRBV6-6 | TGTGCCAGCAGTTACTCTTCAGGGTCGTACGAGCAGTACTTC | CASSYSSGSYEQYF
- | - | TRBJ1-2 | TRBV25-1 | TGTGCCAGCAGTACAGGGCCCTATGGCTACACCTTC | CASSTGPYGYTF
- | - | TRBJ1-1 | TRBV27 | TGTGCCAGCACTTTAACCCGATTCGGGAGGACTGAAGCTTTCTTT | CASTLTRFGRTEAFF
- | - | TRBJ1-2 | TRBV28 | TGTGCCAGCAGTTTTCTCACAGGGTATGGCTACACCTTC | CASSFLTGYGYTF
- | TRBD1 | TRBJ2-2 | TRBV6-2/TRBV6-3 | TGTGCCAGCAGTTACGAGGGGGCCGCGAACACCGGGGAGCTGTTTTTT | CASSYEGAANTGELFF
- | - | TRBJ2-5 | TRBV11-3 | TGTGCCAGCAGCCTCGCCGCCAACGGAGGAGAGACCCAGTACTTC | CASSLAANGGETQYF
- | TRBD1 | TRBJ2-5 | TRBV28 | TGTGCCAGCAGGAACAGGGGGGAGACCCAGTACTTC | CASRNRGETQYF
- | - | TRBJ2-5 | TRBV7-3 | TGTGCCAGCAGCTTAAGCGGGGCACAAGAGACCCAGTACTTC | CASSLSGAQETQYF
once | - | TRBJ1-2 | TRBV27 | TGTGCCAGCCGCCCTTCGTACCAGGGCCTCTATGGCTACACCTTC | CASRPSYQGLYGYTF
- | TRBD1 | TRBJ1-1 | TRBV5-3 | TGTGCCAGAAGCTTGGCCTCGGACAGGGACCCAATGAACACTGAAGCTTTCTTT | CARSLASDRDPMNTEAFF
- | - | TRBJ2-3 | TRBV10-3 | TGTGCCATCAGTGACCCTGGGGTAGGGGTCCCGTATTTT | CAISDPGVGVPYF
- | TRBD2 | TRBJ2-7 | TRBV28 | TGTGCCAGCAGTTTTCTAGCGGGAGGTGGGGAGCAGTACTTC | CASSFLAGGGEQYF